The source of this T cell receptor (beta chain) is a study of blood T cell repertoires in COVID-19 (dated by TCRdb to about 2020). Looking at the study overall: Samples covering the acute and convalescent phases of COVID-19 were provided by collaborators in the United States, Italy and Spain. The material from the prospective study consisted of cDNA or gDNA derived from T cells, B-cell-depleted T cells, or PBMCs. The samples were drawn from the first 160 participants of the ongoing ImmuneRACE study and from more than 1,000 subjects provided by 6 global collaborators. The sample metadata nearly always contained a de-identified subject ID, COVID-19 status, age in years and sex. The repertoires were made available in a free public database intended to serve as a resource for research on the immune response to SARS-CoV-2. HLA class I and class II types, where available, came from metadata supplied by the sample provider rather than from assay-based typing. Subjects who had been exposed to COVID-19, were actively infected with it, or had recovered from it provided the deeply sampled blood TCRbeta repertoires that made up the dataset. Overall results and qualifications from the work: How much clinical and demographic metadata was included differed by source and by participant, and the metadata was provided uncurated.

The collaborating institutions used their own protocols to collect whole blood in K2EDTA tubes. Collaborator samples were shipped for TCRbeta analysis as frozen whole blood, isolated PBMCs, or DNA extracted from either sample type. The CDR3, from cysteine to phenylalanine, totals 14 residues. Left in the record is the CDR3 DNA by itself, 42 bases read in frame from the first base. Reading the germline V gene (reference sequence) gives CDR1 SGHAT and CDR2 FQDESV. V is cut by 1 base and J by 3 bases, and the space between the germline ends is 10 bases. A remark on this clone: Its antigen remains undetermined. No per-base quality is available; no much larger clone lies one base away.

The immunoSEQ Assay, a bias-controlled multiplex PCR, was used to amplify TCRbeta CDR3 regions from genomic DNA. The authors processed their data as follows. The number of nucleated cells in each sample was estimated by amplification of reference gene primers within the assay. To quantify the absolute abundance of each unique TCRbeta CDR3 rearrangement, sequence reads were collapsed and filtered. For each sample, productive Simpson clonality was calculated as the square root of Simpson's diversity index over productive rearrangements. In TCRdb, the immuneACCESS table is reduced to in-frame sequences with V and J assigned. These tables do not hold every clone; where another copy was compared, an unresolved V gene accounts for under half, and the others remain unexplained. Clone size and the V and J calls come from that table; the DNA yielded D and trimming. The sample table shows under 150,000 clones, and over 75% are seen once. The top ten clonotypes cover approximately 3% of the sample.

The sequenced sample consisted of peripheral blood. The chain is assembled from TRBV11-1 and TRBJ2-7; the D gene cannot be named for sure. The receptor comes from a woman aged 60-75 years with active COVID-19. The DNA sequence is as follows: TGTGCCAGCAGCTTAGATGGCAGTAACTACGAGCAGTACTTC. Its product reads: CASSLDGSNYEQYF.